These 25 T cell receptor beta chains came from one sample sequenced in a study of blood T cells in healthy people across ages. For the second PCR, which ran for roughly 7 to 11 cycles, a sample-barcoded 5' primer and a J-beta primer mix were used. TCRdb reanalysed the 5' RACE reads using MiXCR and keeps one entry per CDR3 protein. This table holds 800,000 to 950,000 distinct CDR3 sequences, 25% to 35% found once. These sequences were also reported in another study, on T cells of mothers and their children.

Sequenced input: blood. The receptors were sampled from a woman aged 40 to 50 in good health.

This clonotype was counted a few times. The chain carries TRBV6-5 and TRBJ2-2, with D tentatively TRBD1 or TRBD2 (5 bases each). The CDR3 is 15 residues long. V was clipped by 6 bases and J by 1 base, with 12 bases between them. Looked up from germline, CDR1 is MNHEY and CDR2 is SVGAGI. Written as DNA, the CDR3 is TGTGCCAGCAGACCCGGGACGGAGAACACCGGGGAGCTGTTTTTT. Protein product: CASRPGTENTGELFF.

Of note for this clonotype: The junction and the germline gene differ at one end; a read error may be behind it. The J gene is TRBJ2-5, the V gene TRBV10-3; possibly TRBD2 for D (6 bases). Germline CDR1 reads ENHRY; CDR2 reads SYGVKD. The CDR3 totals 15 residues. The CDR3 reads CTISDETGAYNEQYF. As DNA, the CDR3 is TGTACCATCAGTGATGAAACGGGAGCCTACAATGAGCAGTACTTC.

The CDR3: CASSQEPFSNYGYTF. The CDR3 coding sequence is TGCGCCAGCAGCCAAGAGCCGTTTTCGAACTATGGCTACACCTTC. The chain is built from TRBV4-3 and TRBJ1-2, with no clear D. The germline CDR1 and CDR2 sequences are LGHNA and YSLEER. The length of the CDR3 is 15 residues. The V end lost 0 bases, the J end lost 2 bases, and 10 bases lay between the germline ends.

The chain links TRBV29-1 to TRBJ2-1; D remains ambiguous. With 3 bases removed from V and 0 bases from J, the gap between germline ends came to 12 bases. Per germline, CDR1 SQVTM and CDR2 ANQGSEA. This CDR3 region has 15 residues. The CDR3 coding sequence is TGCAGCGTTGATAAGGGCAGTAGCTCCTACAATGAGCAGTTCTTC. Translation: CSVDKGSSSYNEQFF.

J is TRBJ2-2 and V is TRBV27; D unresolved. From germline, CDR1 is MNHEY and CDR2 SMNVEV (reference sequence). This CDR3 comprises 13 residues. Trimming cost V 1 base and J 8 bases, with 8 bases left between them. The CDR3: CASSLLARGELFF. The CDR3 coding sequence is TGTGCCAGCAGTTTATTGGCTCGAGGGGAGCTGTTTTTT.

This clonotype was recorded a few times. V usage is TRBV18 and J usage is TRBJ2-3; tentatively, D is TRBD1 or TRBD2 (5 bases each). The CDR3 contains 19 residues. V was cut by 4 bases and J by 4 bases, with 27 bases left in between. Germline assignment: CDR1 KGHSH and CDR2 LQKENI. CDR3 in amino acids: CASSLTGTRQRGGADTQYF. CDR3 bases: TGTGCCAGCTCACTTACCGGGACCAGACAAAGGGGTGGGGCAGATACGCAGTATTTT.

This clonotype was counted many times. This chain connects TRBV7-6 to TRBJ2-5, with 10 bases aligning to TRBD2. V lost 5 bases and J lost 5; bases outside the gene matches: 8. Germline V gene lookup returns CDR1 SGHVS and CDR2 FNYEAQ. There are 15 residues in the CDR3. As DNA, the CDR3 is TGTGCCAGCAGCCTACTAGCGGGGTATAAGGAGACCCAGTACTTC. Protein: CASSLLAGYKETQYF.

CDR3 DNA: TGCAGCGTTGTGCGGTATACCTACAATGAGCAGTTCTTC. It translates to CSVVRYTYNEQFF. The J gene is TRBJ2-1, the V gene TRBV29-1; D uncertain. Between the trimmed V and J ends, which lost 4 bases and 2 bases, there was a span of 9 bases. The CDR3 is made up of 13 amino acids. CDR1 and CDR2 from the germline V gene are SQVTM and ANQGSEA.

The table lists this clonotype with many counts. The chain links TRBV7-9 to TRBJ2-3, with a possible D match to TRBD1 (6 bases). The CDR3 has 17 residues. V was shortened by 0 bases and J by 4 bases, with 17 bases between the two germline ends. In germline, CDR1 is SEHNR, CDR2 FQNEAQ (reference sequence). The CDR3 reads CASSLALDSQASDTQYF. CDR3 DNA sequence: TGTGCCAGCAGCTTAGCGCTGGACAGCCAAGCATCAGATACGCAGTATTTT.

This clonotype was detected ten times or more. The chain combines TRBV28 with TRBJ2-6, with D unclear. Germline lookup yields CDR1 MDHEN and CDR2 SYDVKM. This CDR3 region has 16 residues. With 5 bases removed from V and 2 bases from J, the gap between germline ends came to 13 bases. The CDR3 here is CASSPLRPTGANVLTF. The CDR3 region has the DNA TGTGCCAGCAGTCCCCTTAGGCCAACTGGGGCCAACGTCCTGACTTTC.

The chain couples TRBV6-1 to TRBJ1-2; no firm D call. Trimming cost V 7 bases and J 0 bases, with 12 bases left between them. Germline V gives CDR1 MNHNS, CDR2 SASEGT. The CDR3 loop spans 14 amino acids. The DNA for the CDR3 is TGTGCCAGCACCTCAAGGGCGACTAACTATGGCTACACCTTC. Protein sequence: CASTSRATNYGYTF.

With regard to this clonotype: The CDR3 does not close with the conserved phenylalanine or tryptophan, likely indicating a read error. The limits of the CDR3 on the DNA are not certain, so only TCRdb's listed CDR3 is given. The gene calls are TRBV12-3 or TRBV12-4 and TRBJ2-5; TRBD1 reflects the table's D call only, with no check against the DNA. Termini included, the CDR3 measures 15 amino acids. The CDR3 sequence: CASSSRTGRGETEYS.

The V gene is TRBV9, the J gene TRBJ1-2; D gene ambiguous. Trimming removed 3 bases at V and 8 bases at J, with 11 bases between. Germline V lookup: CDR1 SGDLS, CDR2 YYNGEE. CDR3 length: 12 amino acids. In DNA form, the CDR3 reads TGTGCCAGCAGCGGCCTATTAATCGGCTACACCTTC. Residues: CASSGLLIGYTF.

V and J are TRBV21-1 and TRBJ2-1; TRBD1 is the table's D call, not checked against the DNA. TRBV21-1 is a recognized pseudogene. This CDR3 is built from 20 residues. The CDR3 here is CATAAKAPAGQGSLYNEQFF. In DNA form, the CDR3 reads TGTGCCACCGCAGCAAAGGCTCCGGCCGGACAGGGCTCTCTTTACAATGAGCAGTTCTTC.

In DNA, the CDR3 is TGTGCCAGCAATGGAATACAGGGGGATCAGCCCCAGCATTTT. Residues: CASNGIQGDQPQHF. This chain connects TRBV2 to TRBJ1-5, with 8 bases matching TRBD1. V dropped 7 bases and J dropped 5; count of bases not matched to a gene: 7. CDR1 is SNHLY and CDR2 is FYNNEI in the germline V gene. This CDR3 has 14 residues.

This clonotype was detected only a few times. CDR3 nucleotides: TGTGCCAGCAGCTCCCCCGGGACAGGGATATACGAGCAGTACTTC. Translation gives CASSSPGTGIYEQYF. This rearrangement joins TRBV7-2 to TRBJ2-7; 9 bases fit TRBD1. J was trimmed by 4 bases and V by 4 bases; bases with no gene match: 8. Germline loops: CDR1 SGHTA, CDR2 FQGNSA. The CDR3 sequence is 15 residues long.

Ten or more counts support this clonotype. The chain is built from TRBV28 and TRBJ2-7; 8 bases are shared with TRBD1. The ends lost 6 bases at V and 1 base at J; junction bases unmatched: 8. This CDR3 contains 15 residues. Germline-derived CDR1 and CDR2 are MDHEN and SYDVKM. In nucleotides, the CDR3 is TGTGCCAGCAGAGTCGGGACAGGACTTTCCTACGAGCAGTACTTC. It codes for CASRVGTGLSYEQYF.

This clonotype has just a few counts. The rearrangement links TRBV7-2 to TRBJ2-3, with a tentative D call TRBD1 (5 bases). V lost 1 base and J 2 bases, leaving 10 bases between the germline ends. The germline CDR1 and CDR2 sequences are SGHTA and FQGNSA. The CDR3 is made up of 15 amino acids. CDR3 sequence: CASSLGRQPTDTQYF. The CDR3 nucleotides are TGTGCCAGCAGCTTAGGCAGACAGCCCACAGATACGCAGTATTTT.

The V and J genes are TRBV3-1 and TRBJ2-1, with TRBD1 matching over 11 bases. The germline gives CDR1 LGHDT, CDR2 YNNKEL (reference sequence). This CDR3 comprises 15 residues. V lost 4 bases, J lost 13 bases, and 12 bases stayed unmatched. CDR3: CASSPDRGPRETQFF. The CDR3 DNA is TGTGCCAGCAGCCCGGACAGGGGGCCTAGGGAGACCCAGTTCTTC.

This clonotype has a single count. This chain links TRBV12-3 or TRBV12-4 with TRBJ2-3; 10 bases match TRBD1. The CDR3 is made up of 14 amino acids. The V and J ends lost 3 bases and 15 bases, in that order; junction bases with no gene match: 12. The CDR3 sequence: CASSLTGGTDMQYF. The CDR3 DNA follows: TGTGCCAGCAGTTTGACAGGGGGCACAGATATGCAATATTTT.

This chain links TRBV4-1 with TRBJ2-3, with D perhaps being TRBD1 or TRBD2 (6 bases each). CDR1 and CDR2 from the germline V gene are MGHRA and YSYEKL. This CDR3 comprises 16 residues. Trimming took off 0 bases at V and 2 bases at J, with 12 bases between the two ends. CDR3 in amino acids: CASSQDPGASTDTQYF. CDR3 nucleotides: TGCGCCAGCAGCCAAGATCCGGGGGCCTCCACAGATACGCAGTATTTT.

In this sample, this clonotype turned up a few times. V gene TRBV4-1 combines with J gene TRBJ2-1, with D tentatively TRBD2 (6 bases). Trimming cost V 1 base and J 5 bases, with 15 bases left between them. This CDR3 comprises 16 residues. Germline V gives CDR1 MGHRA, CDR2 YSYEKL. As DNA, the CDR3 is TGCGCCAGCAGCCAAGCCCGTGGCGGGGTAAACAATGAGCAGTTCTTC. Translating it yields CASSQARGGVNNEQFF.

This clonotype was seen many times. The chain recombines TRBV5-1 with TRBJ2-7; 8 bases are a match to TRBD1. Per the germline V gene, CDR1 is SGHRS and CDR2 is YFSETQ. The CDR3 loop spans 16 amino acids. J gave up 5 bases and V 4 bases, and 14 bases lay outside the gene matches. CDR3 region: CASSEIWGQGADEQYF. CDR3 DNA sequence: TGCGCCAGCAGCGAAATATGGGGGCAGGGGGCGGACGAGCAGTACTTC.

About this clonotype: A much larger clone lies a single base off, so this may be a read error. The rearrangement uses TRBV7-3 and TRBJ2-1; TRBD1 agrees at 10 bases. V gave up 5 bases and J gave up 6 bases; unmatched junction bases: 7. The CDR3 runs to 15 residues. The V gene's germline CDR1 is SGHTA and CDR2 FQGTGA. The CDR3 sequence: CASSAAGQGCNEQFF. CDR3 nucleotides: TGTGCCAGCAGCGCCGCGGGACAGGGGTGCAATGAGCAGTTCTTC.

This CDR3 reads CSVEAPDKGLREQYF. CDR3 nucleotide sequence: TGCAGCGTTGAAGCTCCTGACAAGGGGCTCCGCGAGCAGTACTTC. This sequence joins TRBV29-1 and TRBJ2-7, with D tentatively TRBD1 (5 bases). The CDR3 has 15 residues. Trimming left V 1 base short and J 6 bases short, with 19 bases between. CDR1 is SQVTM and CDR2 is ANQGSEA in the germline V gene.